The T cell receptor (beta chain) described here comes from a study of low-dose radiotherapy and immunotherapy resistance in tumors. Study information: With fractions of 0.5 Gy given every 2 weeks, Cohort 1 accumulated a total of 6.5 Gy. Intravenous administration to patients comprised nivolumab at 240 mg every two weeks and ipilimumab at 1 mg/kg every six weeks. Every two weeks, the protocol called for intravenous cyclophosphamide at 200 mg/m2. It was given one day before each radiation and immunotherapy administration.

This sample's time point: after trial treatment. Treatment described: LDRT plus nivolumab, ipilimumab, low-dose cyclophosphamide and aspirin (RACIN trial). TRAV- and TRBV-specific primers, spanning alpha and beta chains, primed first-strand cDNA. Amplification of TCRs used a constant-region primer and V-primer adapter for about 21 PCR cycles. MiXCR, applied by TCRdb to the reads, yields one record per CDR3 protein. In the table there are 35,000 to 50,000 distinct CDR3 sequences, around a quarter of which are singletons. This clonotype was observed many times. The source was PBMCs, collected after low-dose radiotherapy plus immunotherapy. The clonotype originates from a male donor with prostate cancer.

The CDR3 coding sequence is TGTGCCTGGGGGGGGACAGACTCCTACAATGAGCAGTTCTTC. Protein product: CAWGGTDSYNEQFF. The V call is TRBV30, the J call TRBJ2-1, with D maybe TRBD1 (7 bases). The germline V and J ends were trimmed by 5 bases and 0 bases, with 11 bases remaining between them. The CDR3 runs to 14 residues. The germline V gene has CDR1 GTSNPN and CDR2 SVGIG (reference sequence).